The entry below describes one T cell receptor (beta chain). No antigen is known for it. The sample is drawn from a study of cytomegalovirus exposure and HLA in healthy donors. The study, taken as a whole, reports: The study found most TCR sequences rare, yet found some public TCRs in many donors. CMV antigen specificity was confirmed in vitro for a few CMV-associated chains. In a later analysis, first-cohort TCR clusters were found to tend to co-occur in the roughly 120 validation repertoires. It was about 180 TCR beta chains that were listed as cytomegalovirus-associated.

The length of the CDR3 is 17 residues. Trimming stripped 3 bases from V and 0 bases from J, with 15 bases between. Germline loops: CDR1 MNHNS, CDR2 SASEGT. TCRdb's copy holds only in-frame clones and misses some; the assay was immunoSEQ multiplex PCR. Seen here are about 110,000 clones, 95% observed once, and the top ten hold 0.67%. The chain combines TRBV6-1 with TRBJ2-4; D call uncertain. The sequence was collected from a woman aged 18-30 years in good health and CMV-seronegative. The source material was PBMCs. The CDR3 DNA follows: TGTGCCAGCAGTGATGGTACGATTTCACTAGCCAAAAACATTCAGTACTTC. This translates into CASSDGTISLAKNIQYF.